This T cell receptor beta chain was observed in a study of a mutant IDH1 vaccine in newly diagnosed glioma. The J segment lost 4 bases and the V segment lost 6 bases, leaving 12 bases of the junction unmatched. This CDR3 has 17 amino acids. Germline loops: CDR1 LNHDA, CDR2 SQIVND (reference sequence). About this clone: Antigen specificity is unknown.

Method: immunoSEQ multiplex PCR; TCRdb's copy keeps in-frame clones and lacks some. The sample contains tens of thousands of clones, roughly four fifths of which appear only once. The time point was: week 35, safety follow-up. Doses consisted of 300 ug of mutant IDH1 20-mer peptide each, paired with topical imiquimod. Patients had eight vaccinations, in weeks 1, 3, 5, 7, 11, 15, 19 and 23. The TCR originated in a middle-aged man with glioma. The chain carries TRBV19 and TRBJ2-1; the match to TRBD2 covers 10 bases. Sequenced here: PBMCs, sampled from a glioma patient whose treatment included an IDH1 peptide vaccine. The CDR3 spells CASSPGLATYLYNEQFF. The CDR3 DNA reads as TGTGCCAGTAGCCCGGGACTAGCGACTTACCTTTACAATGAGCAGTTCTTC.